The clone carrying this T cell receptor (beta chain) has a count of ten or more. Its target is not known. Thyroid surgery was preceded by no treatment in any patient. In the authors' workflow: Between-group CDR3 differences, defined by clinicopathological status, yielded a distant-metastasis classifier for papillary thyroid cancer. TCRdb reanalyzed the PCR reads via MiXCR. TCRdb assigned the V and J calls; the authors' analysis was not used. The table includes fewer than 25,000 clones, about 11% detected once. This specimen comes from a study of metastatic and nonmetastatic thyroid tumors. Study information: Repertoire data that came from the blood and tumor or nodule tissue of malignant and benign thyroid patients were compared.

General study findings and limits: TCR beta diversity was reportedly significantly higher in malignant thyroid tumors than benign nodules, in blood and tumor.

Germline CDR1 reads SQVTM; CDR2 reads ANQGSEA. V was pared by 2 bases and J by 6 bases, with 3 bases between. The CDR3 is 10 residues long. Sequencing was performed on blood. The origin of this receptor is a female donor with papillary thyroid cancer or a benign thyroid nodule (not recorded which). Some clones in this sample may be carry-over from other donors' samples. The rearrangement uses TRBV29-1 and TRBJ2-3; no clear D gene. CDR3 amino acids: CSVEIDTQYF. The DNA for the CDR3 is TGCAGCGTTGAAATCGATACGCAGTATTTT.